The T cell receptor (beta chain) under discussion was sequenced for a study of identical twins. Healthy Caucasians supplied all donations. There are 15 residues in the CDR3. With 5 bases removed from V and 2 bases from J, the gap between germline ends came to 13 bases. Notes on this clonotype: Antigen: not known.

MiXCR, run by TCRdb on the 5' RACE reads, gives a single entry per CDR3 protein. This table has 200,000 to 300,000 distinct CDR3 sequences, over 9.5% appearing once. Study-level points and caveats: Abundant cord blood beta clonotypes carried fewer insertions; memory repertoires showed none. Analyses of zero insertions could, in part, be confounded by invariant MAIT and iNKT cells. A cross-sectional statistical analysis, not follow-up of the same donors, supported the conclusions.

The genes are TRBV12-3 or TRBV12-4 and TRBJ1-3, with unresolved D. Source material: memory T cells sorted from blood. This TCR came from a man in his fifties in good health. The CDR3 DNA reads TGTGCCAGCAGTCTAAGGGTGAGCCCTGGAAACACCATATATTTT. It codes for CASSLRVSPGNTIYF.